These 12 T cell receptor beta chains originate from one sample sequenced in a study of Tregs in tolerant kidney transplant recipients. Sequencing was performed with immunoSEQ multiplex PCR; in TCRdb, only in-frame clones are kept and a portion is missing. The sample has more than 10,000 clones, and its top ten clones hold 25% to 30%. Related graft donors supplied nonmyeloablative bone marrow transplants, and mixed chimerism was transient. The material was CD8+ T cells from blood (PBMCs), obtained 24 months after the transplant. The receptor source for this set is a human patient who received a combined kidney and bone marrow transplant. Some of the T cells might come from the graft donor.

Points on this clone: The read ends 3 residues early relative to the CDR3; the germline J gene fills the gap. This rearrangement joins TRBV9 to TRBJ2-1; 7 bases fit TRBD1. This CDR3 is built from 15 residues. Looked up from germline, CDR1 is SGDLS and CDR2 is YYNGEE. V dropped 4 bases and J dropped 5; count of bases not matched to a gene: 9. CDR3 DNA, as far as it was read: TGTGCCAGCAGCCCCCAGACAGGGTTGGACAATGAG. Translated, it gives CASSPQTGLDNE. Given in full, the CDR3 is CASSPQTGLDNEQFF.

With respect to this clone: Coverage ceases 3 residues before the CDR3 finishes, and the germline J gene fills in the end. The chain employs TRBV4-1 and TRBJ2-1; D may be TRBD1 (6 bases). Per the germline V gene, CDR1 is MGHRA and CDR2 is YSYEKL. CDR3 length equals 15 residues. The V and J ends lost 3 bases and 8 bases respectively, with 17 bases between them. The CDR3 DNA, read in part, is TGCGCCAGCAGCCAGGCCGCGAGGGGGTTCGATGAG. Its translation: CASSQAARGFDE. The entire CDR3 protein is CASSQAARGFDEQFF.

The sequenced CDR3 bases are TGTGCCAGCAGTTACTCGACGGGAGGGCCGGGGTACGAG. It specifies CASSYSTGGPGYE. The whole CDR3 protein reads CASSYSTGGPGYEQYF. This sequence joins TRBV6-2 or TRBV6-3 and TRBJ2-7; 8 nucleotides match TRBD2. The read terminates 3 residues before the CDR3 end, so the remaining end is supplied by the germline J gene. The germline gives CDR1 MNHEY, CDR2 SVGEGT. The CDR3 is 16 residues long. After removal of 0 bases from V and 4 bases from J, the junction contained 8 bases not matched to a gene.

Concerning this clone: The CDR3 end falls 3 residues outside the read, so it is completed with the germline J gene. At the DNA level, this CDR3 is encoded by other sequences in the same sample as well. The rearrangement links TRBV30 to TRBJ1-5, with D unclear. This CDR3 has 15 residues. The V and J ends lost 4 bases and 1 base respectively, with 14 bases between them. Germline V gene sequence: CDR1 GTSNPN, CDR2 SVGIG (reference sequence). CDR3 bases read: TGTGCCTGGAACCCCGGAACAGCCAGCAATCAGCCC. Translated, it gives CAWNPGTASNQP. The whole CDR3 is CAWNPGTASNQPQHF.

Points on this clone: With the read ending 3 residues before the CDR3 end, the germline J gene is used to fill in that end. The rearrangement links TRBV20-1 to TRBJ2-1; 9 nucleotides match TRBD2. CDR3 size: 15 residues. CDR1 is DFQATT and CDR2 is SNEGSKA in the germline V gene (reference sequence). Losses at the gene ends were 1 base for V and 2 bases for J; bases not matched to a gene: 3. Partial CDR3 DNA: TGCAGTGCTAGAGTTATAGCGGGAGCCTACAATGAG. Its protein product is CSARVIAGAYNE. The full CDR3 is CSARVIAGAYNEQFF.

Note on this clone: The CDR3 end lies 3 residues beyond the end of the read and is filled in from the germline J gene. This sequence joins TRBV30 and TRBJ2-2, with D possibly TRBD2 on 6 matching bases. The V end lost 1 base, the J end lost 7 bases, and 10 bases lay between the germline ends. This CDR3 region has 13 residues. Germline values: CDR1 GTSNPN, CDR2 SVGIG (reference sequence). The CDR3 bases that were read are TGTGCCTGGAGTGGAGCGGGTTTCGGGGAG. It translates to CAWSGAGFGE. The full CDR3 sequence reads CAWSGAGFGELFF.

For this clone: Coverage ceases 3 residues before the CDR3 finishes, and the germline J gene fills in the end. J is TRBJ1-5 and V is TRBV11-3; 7 bases agree with TRBD1. The V gene's germline CDR1 is SGHNT and CDR2 YENEEA. The CDR3 covers 13 residues. Trimming removed 6 bases from V and 5 bases from J; junction bases left unmatched: 4. Incomplete CDR3 DNA: TGTGCCAGCAGTTACAGGGGAGATCAGCCC. This translates into CASSYRGDQP. The CDR3 in full is CASSYRGDQPQHF.

Concerning this clone itself: The sequence runs out 3 residues before the end of the CDR3; the remainder is reconstructed from the germline J gene. The chain uses TRBV5-5 and TRBJ1-1, with D maybe TRBD1 (5 bases). This CDR3 spans 14 amino acids. Germline values: CDR1 SGHKS, CDR2 YYEKEE (reference sequence). The V gene lost 4 bases and the J gene lost 1 base, with 11 bases spanning the gap. CDR3: CASSLRVGNTEAFF. Partial CDR3 DNA: TGTGCCAGCAGCCTCAGGGTCGGGAACACTGAA.

On this clone: The observed sequence ends 3 residues before the CDR3 terminus, with the missing tail filled in from the germline J gene. The genes are TRBV20-1 and TRBJ2-1, with D possibly matching TRBD2 (7 bases). This CDR3 spans 15 amino acids. With 3 bases removed from V and 8 bases from J, the gap between germline ends came to 20 bases. Germline-derived CDR1 and CDR2 are DFQATT and SNEGSKA (reference sequence). The CDR3 sequence is CSARFGGRRGDEQFF. The DNA read from the CDR3 is TGCAGTGCTAGGTTCGGGGGGCGCAGGGGCGATGAG.

On this clone: Read data end 3 residues before the CDR3 end; the end is taken from the germline J gene. The chain couples TRBV19 to TRBJ2-1; D gene uncertain. Germline-derived CDR1 and CDR2 are LNHDA and SQIVND (reference sequence). V was clipped by 6 bases and J by 0 bases, with 15 bases between them. The CDR3 consists of 16 residues. CDR3 DNA, as far as it was read: TGTGCCAGTAGCCCTTACGAGCTGAGCTCCTACAATGAG. Residues: CASSPYELSSYNE. The entire CDR3 is CASSPYELSSYNEQFF.

Comment on this clone: The sequence runs out 3 residues before the end of the CDR3; the remainder is reconstructed from the germline J gene. The chain links TRBV9 to TRBJ2-4; 8 bases match TRBD2. Germline CDR1 SGDLS, CDR2 YYNGEE. CDR3 size: 14 residues. V lost 3 bases to trimming and J lost 7 bases; unmatched junction nucleotides: 6. The covered CDR3 bases are TGTGCCAGCAGCGCCGCGGGAGGAGCCAACATT. Encoded protein: CASSAAGGANI. The complete CDR3 protein is CASSAAGGANIQYF. The variable domain in full, with the rest retrieved from reference TRBV9 and TRBJ2-4, is DSGVTQTPKHLITATGQRVTLRCSPRSGDLSVYWYQQSLDQGLQFLIQYYNGEERAKGNILERFSAQQFPDLHSELNLSSLELGDSALYFCASSAAGGANIQYFGAGTRLSVL.

The CDR3 protein is CSASLDRLAGANEQYF. The CDR3 bases that were read are TGCAGTGCTAGTTTGGACAGGCTAGCGGGAGCGAACGAG. This chain connects TRBV20-1 to TRBJ2-7; TRBD2 matches 10 bases. The read ends 3 residues shy of where the CDR3 ends; the end is completed using the germline J gene. The CDR3 consists of 16 residues. From germline, CDR1 is DFQATT and CDR2 SNEGSKA (reference sequence). Trimming cost V 3 bases and J 5 bases; bases outside gene matches: 13.